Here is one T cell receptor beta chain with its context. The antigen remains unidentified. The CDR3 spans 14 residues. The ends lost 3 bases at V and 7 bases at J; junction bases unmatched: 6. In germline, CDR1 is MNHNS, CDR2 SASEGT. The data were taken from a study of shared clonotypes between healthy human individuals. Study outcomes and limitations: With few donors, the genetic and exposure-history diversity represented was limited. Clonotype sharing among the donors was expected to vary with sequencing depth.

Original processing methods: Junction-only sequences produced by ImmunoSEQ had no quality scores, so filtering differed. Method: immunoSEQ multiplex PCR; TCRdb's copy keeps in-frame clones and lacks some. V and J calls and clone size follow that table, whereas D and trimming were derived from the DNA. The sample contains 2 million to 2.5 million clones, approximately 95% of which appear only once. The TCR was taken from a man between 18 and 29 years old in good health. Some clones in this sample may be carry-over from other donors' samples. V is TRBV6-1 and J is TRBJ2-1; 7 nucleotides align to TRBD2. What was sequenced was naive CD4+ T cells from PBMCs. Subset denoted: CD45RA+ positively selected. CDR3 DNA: TGTGCCAGCAGTGAGTGGTTTAGCGGGAATGAGCAGTTCTTC. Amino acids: CASSEWFSGNEQFF.